The 9 T cell receptor beta chains listed next were all sequenced from one sample in a study of blood T cell repertoires in COVID-19. TCRdb keeps only in-frame clones here, not all; method: immunoSEQ multiplex PCR. The repertoire includes about 26,000 clones, 85% to 90% of them detected once, and around 4.9% sits in the top ten. The sample comprised peripheral blood. The receptors come from an older man with active COVID-19.

The V call is TRBV5-1, the J call TRBJ1-1, with no clear D. The ends were cut back, 0 bases at V and 2 bases at J, with 5 bases in the middle. Germline loops: CDR1 SGHRS, CDR2 YFSETQ. The CDR3 extends over 13 amino acids. CDR3 amino acids: CASSLDRNTEAFF. The CDR3 bases are TGCGCCAGCAGCTTGGACAGAAACACTGAAGCTTTCTTT.

The V call is TRBV6-2 or TRBV6-3, the J call TRBJ2-2; D gene uncertain. CDR1 MNHEY and CDR2 SVGEGT come from the germline V gene. Trimming cost V 2 bases and J 1 base, with 5 bases left between them. The CDR3 runs to 14 residues. CDR3: CASSYGENTGELFF. Written as DNA, the CDR3 is TGTGCCAGCAGTTACGGAGAGAACACCGGGGAGCTGTTTTTT.

This sequence joins TRBV9 and TRBJ2-2; the D gene is possibly TRBD1 (5 bases). The germline V gene has CDR1 SGDLS and CDR2 YYNGEE. There are 17 residues in the CDR3. V gave up 3 bases and J gave up 2 bases, with 17 bases separating them. This CDR3 reads CASSETPGHLNTGELFF. Here the CDR3 DNA reads TGTGCCAGCAGCGAAACCCCCGGACACCTTAACACCGGGGAGCTGTTTTTT.

The chain employs TRBV14 and TRBJ2-1; 10 bases are a match to TRBD2. CDR1 and CDR2 (germline): SGHDN, FVKESK. The J segment lost 2 bases and the V segment lost 0 bases, leaving 16 bases of the junction unmatched. This CDR3 is built from 21 residues. In nucleotides, the CDR3 is TGTGCCAGCAGCCAAGATCTCCTATCTAGCGGGGGTTCCTTCCCCTACAATGAGCAGTTCTTC. Translation: CASSQDLLSSGGSFPYNEQFF.

This chain connects TRBV30 to TRBJ2-4; D is perhaps TRBD2 (6 bases). The CDR3 consists of 16 residues. Trimming left V 1 base short and J 10 bases short, with 23 bases between. Germline loops: CDR1 GTSNPN, CDR2 SVGIG (reference sequence). In nucleotides, the CDR3 is TGTGCCTGGAGTGGTTTTTTAGGGCAGGGTGCGGGGATTCAGTACTTC. Protein product: CAWSGFLGQGAGIQYF.

The V call is TRBV28, the J call TRBJ1-2, with D tentatively TRBD1 (6 bases). Trimming took 2 bases from V and 8 from J, leaving 21 bases between them. Germline V gives CDR1 MDHEN, CDR2 SYDVKM. This CDR3 comprises 16 residues. CDR3 protein: CASSLGGQRWWPGYTF. The CDR3 DNA sequence: TGTGCCAGCAGTTTAGGGGGACAAAGGTGGTGGCCAGGCTACACCTTC.

The rearrangement uses TRBV4-3 and TRBJ2-1, with D hard to call. The V gene lost 0 bases and the J gene lost 4 bases, with 4 bases spanning the gap. Germline CDR1 is LGHNA and CDR2 is YSLEER. CDR3 length: 13 residues. CDR3 bases: TGCGCCAGCAGCCAAGAGAGGTACAATGAGCAGTTCTTC. It encodes CASSQERYNEQFF.

This chain links TRBV6-5 with TRBJ2-5, with 9 bases fitting TRBD1. This CDR3 region has 14 residues. Germline V gives CDR1 MNHEY, CDR2 SVGAGI. The trim removed 6 bases at V and 1 base at J, leaving 3 bases unmatched. CDR3 sequence reads: CASSPTGGQETQYF. The CDR3 DNA sequence: TGTGCCAGCAGCCCGACAGGGGGCCAAGAGACCCAGTACTTC.

This sequence joins TRBV10-3 and TRBJ2-2; 9 bases map to TRBD2. Germline lookup yields CDR1 ENHRY and CDR2 SYGVKD. This CDR3 is built from 19 residues. V shed 0 bases, J shed 0 bases, and the junction held 8 bases outside the gene matches. CDR3 sequence reads: CAISESSGSGGTNTGELFF. The DNA for the CDR3 is TGTGCCATCAGTGAGTCTTCGGGTAGCGGGGGTACGAACACCGGGGAGCTGTTTTTT.